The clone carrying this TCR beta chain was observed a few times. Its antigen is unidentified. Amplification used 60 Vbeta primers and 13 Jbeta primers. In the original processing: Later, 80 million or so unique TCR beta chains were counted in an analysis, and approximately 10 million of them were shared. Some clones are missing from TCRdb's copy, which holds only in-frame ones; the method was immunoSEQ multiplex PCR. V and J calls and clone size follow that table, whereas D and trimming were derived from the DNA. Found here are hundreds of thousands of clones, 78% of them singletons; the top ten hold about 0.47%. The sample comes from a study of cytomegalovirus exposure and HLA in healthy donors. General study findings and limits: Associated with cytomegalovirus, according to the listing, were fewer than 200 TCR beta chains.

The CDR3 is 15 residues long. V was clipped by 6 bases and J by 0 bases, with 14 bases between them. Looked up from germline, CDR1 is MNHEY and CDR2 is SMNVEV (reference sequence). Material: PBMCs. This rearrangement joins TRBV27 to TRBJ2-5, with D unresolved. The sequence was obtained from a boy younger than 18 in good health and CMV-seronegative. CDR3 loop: CASSTFPLDQETQYF. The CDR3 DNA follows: TGTGCCAGCAGCACATTTCCCCTCGACCAAGAGACCCAGTACTTC.